This TCR beta chain was recorded in a study of cytomegalovirus exposure and HLA in healthy donors. CDR1 and CDR2 from the germline V gene are ENHRY and SYGVKD. Unmatched junction bases numbered 2, after V lost 2 bases and J lost 5 bases. The CDR3 is made up of 15 amino acids. Vbeta (60) and Jbeta (13) primers were used in the PCR. Sequenced by immunoSEQ multiplex PCR; TCRdb stores in-frame clones only, minus some. This table has some 140,000 clones, roughly four fifths appearing once. The rearrangement links TRBV10-3 to TRBJ1-5, with 11 nucleotides matching TRBD1. The source material was PBMCs. This sequence was found in a woman in her 40s in good health and CMV-seronegative. The CDR3 here is CAISERTGGHQPQHF. The CDR3 bases are TGTGCCATCAGTGAGCGGACAGGGGGCCATCAGCCCCAGCATTTT.